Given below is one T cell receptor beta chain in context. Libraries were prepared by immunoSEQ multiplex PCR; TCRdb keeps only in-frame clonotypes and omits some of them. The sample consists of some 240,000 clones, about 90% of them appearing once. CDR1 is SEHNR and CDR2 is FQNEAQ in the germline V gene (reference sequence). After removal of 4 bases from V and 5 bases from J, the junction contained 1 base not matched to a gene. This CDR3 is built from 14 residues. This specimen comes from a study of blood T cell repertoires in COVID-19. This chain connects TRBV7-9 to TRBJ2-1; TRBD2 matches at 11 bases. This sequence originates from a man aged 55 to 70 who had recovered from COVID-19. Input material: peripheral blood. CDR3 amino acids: CASSWGLADNEQFF. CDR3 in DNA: TGTGCCAGCAGCTGGGGACTAGCGGACAATGAGCAGTTCTTC.